This paragraph reports one T cell receptor (beta chain). Assay used: immunoSEQ multiplex PCR; TCRdb lists only in-frame clones, some missing. Of just over 95,000 clones listed, 85% to 90% were seen once; the top ten hold roughly 3.5%. This sample is part of a study of T cell responses to AZD1222 COVID-19 vaccine. Germline V gives CDR1 ENHRY, CDR2 SYGVKD. The CDR3 totals 12 residues. V lost 2 bases to trimming and J lost 5 bases, with 6 bases between them. The sample here was peripheral blood, taken on day 0 of AZD1222 vaccination. The gene calls are TRBV10-3 and TRBJ2-5; D not certain. This receptor was taken from an adult in good health. The DNA for the CDR3 is TGTGCCATCAGTGAGCTTGGGGAGACCCAGTACTTC. It specifies CAISELGETQYF.